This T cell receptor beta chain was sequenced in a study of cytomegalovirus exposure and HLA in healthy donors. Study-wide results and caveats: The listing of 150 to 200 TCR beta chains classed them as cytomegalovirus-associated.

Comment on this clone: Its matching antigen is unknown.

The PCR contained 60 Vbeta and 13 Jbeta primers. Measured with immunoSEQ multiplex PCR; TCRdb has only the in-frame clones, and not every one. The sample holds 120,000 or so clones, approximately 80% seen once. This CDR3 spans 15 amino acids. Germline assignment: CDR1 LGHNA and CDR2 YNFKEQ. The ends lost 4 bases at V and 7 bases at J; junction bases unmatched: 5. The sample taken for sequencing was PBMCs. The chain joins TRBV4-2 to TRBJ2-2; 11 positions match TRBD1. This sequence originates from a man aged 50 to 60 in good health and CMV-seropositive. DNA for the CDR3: TGTGCCAGCAGCCGCGGACAGGGGGCAATCGGGGAGCTGTTTTTT. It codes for CASSRGQGAIGELFF.